These 10 T cell receptor beta chains were sequenced from one sample in a study of response to subunit inactivated influenza vaccine. TCRdb reprocessed the RT-PCR reads via MiXCR and lists one record per CDR3 protein. The sample lists approximately 480,000 distinct CDR3 sequences; 9.5% to 12% were seen once. The sequencing used PBMCs from blood, collected 40 to 50 days after vaccination. The source of these receptors is a man between 45 and 60 years old who received an inactivated influenza vaccine.

This clonotype was recorded once. The rearrangement uses TRBV11-2 and TRBJ2-3; D is unresolved. CDR1 is SGHAT and CDR2 is FQNNGV in the germline V gene. The CDR3 runs to 16 residues. Trimming removed 5 bases from V and 4 bases from J, with 19 bases in between. CDR3 sequence reads: CASSPRVLGSADTQYF. Here the CDR3 DNA reads TGTGCCAGCAGCCCCCGGGTTCTAGGGTCCGCAGATACGCAGTATTTT.

J is TRBJ2-7 and V is TRBV15, with 7 nucleotides matching TRBD2. CDR1 and CDR2 from the germline V gene are LNHNV and YYDKDF (reference sequence). CDR3 size: 13 residues. With 5 bases clipped from V and 5 bases from J, the junction kept 6 bases outside the gene matches. In nucleotides, the CDR3 is TGTGCCACCAGCTCTTACAGCGGGAACGAGCAGTACTTC. Translation: CATSSYSGNEQYF.

As regards this clonotype: A much larger clone differs from this one at a single base, so this may be a read error. The gene calls are TRBV12-3 or TRBV12-4 and TRBJ2-2; TRBD2 is a possible D gene (5 bases). Trimming shortened V by 3 bases and J by 4 bases, and 9 bases separated the two germline ends. This CDR3 is 14 amino acids long. Here the CDR3 reads CASSLRESTGELFF. The CDR3, as DNA: TGTGCCAGCAGTTTGAGGGAGTCCACCGGGGAGCTGTTTTTT.

Only a few counts were recorded for this clonotype. The J gene is TRBJ1-5, the V gene TRBV7-2; the D is unclear. The germline V gene has CDR1 SGHTA and CDR2 FQGNSA. Between the trimmed V and J ends, which lost 4 bases and 2 bases, there was a span of 9 bases. This CDR3 is built from 14 residues. The CDR3 DNA reads as TGTGCCAGCAGCTGGGGTCGAGGCAATCAGCCCCAGCATTTT. This encodes CASSWGRGNQPQHF.

This clonotype came up many times. The rearrangement uses TRBV6-1 and TRBJ2-5; 14 bases match TRBD2. This CDR3 has 15 amino acids. The junction had 2 bases not matched to a gene; V was cut back by 6 bases and J by 2 bases. Looked up from germline, CDR1 is MNHNS and CDR2 is SASEGT. Here the CDR3 DNA reads TGTGCCAGCAGGCGACTAGCGGGGGGGCAAGAGACCCAGTACTTC. Amino acid sequence: CASRRLAGGQETQYF.

The chain recombines TRBV28 with TRBJ2-7; either TRBD1 or TRBD2 may supply D (5 bases each). Trimming left V 4 bases short and J 6 bases short, with 16 bases between. In germline, CDR1 is MDHEN, CDR2 SYDVKM. CDR3 length equals 14 residues. Written as DNA, the CDR3 is TGTGCCAGCAGTTCCCCAAGAATTGGGGGCGAGCAGTACTTC. Translated: CASSSPRIGGEQYF.

This clonotype showed up just a few times. The V and J genes are TRBV7-6 and TRBJ2-7; tentatively, D is TRBD1 or TRBD2 (5 bases each). V was trimmed by 4 bases and J by 7 bases, leaving 14 bases between them. The CDR3 has 13 amino acids. Per the germline V gene, CDR1 is SGHVS and CDR2 is FNYEAQ. DNA for the CDR3: TGTGCCAGCAGCTCCCGGGACGCAATTGAGCAGTACTTC. Its protein product is CASSSRDAIEQYF.

The chain joins TRBV2 to TRBJ2-1; a weak D match, TRBD2 (6 bases). CDR3 length: 15 residues. CDR1 and CDR2 from the germline V gene are SNHLY and FYNNEI. The V and J ends lost 2 bases and 1 base respectively, with 9 bases between them. Written as DNA, the CDR3 is TGTGCCAGCAGTGAATCTAGCGCGTCCTACAATGAGCAGTTCTTC. This gives the protein CASSESSASYNEQFF.

CDR3 sequence: CSAQRDRGTDTQYF. The DNA for the CDR3 is TGCAGTGCCCAGCGGGACAGGGGCACAGATACGCAGTATTTT. This sequence joins TRBV20-1 and TRBJ2-3; 9 bases match TRBD1. The CDR3 covers 14 residues. Germline lookup yields CDR1 DFQATT and CDR2 SNEGSKA (reference sequence). J gave up 1 base and V 6 bases, and 5 bases lay outside the gene matches.

The chain recombines TRBV20-1 with TRBJ2-7; 8 nucleotides line up with TRBD1. Germline V gives CDR1 DFQATT, CDR2 SNEGSKA (reference sequence). With 0 bases clipped from V and 3 bases from J, the junction kept 4 bases outside the gene matches. This CDR3 comprises 14 residues. The CDR3 is CSARDLGQGYEQYF. As DNA, the CDR3 is TGCAGTGCTAGAGATCTCGGACAGGGCTACGAGCAGTACTTC.